The source of this T cell receptor beta chain is a study of OX40 agonist ivuxolimab in advanced cancers. This CDR3 has 15 residues. Between the trimmed V and J ends, which lost 5 bases and 4 bases, there was a span of 18 bases. Per the germline V gene, CDR1 is SGDLS and CDR2 is YYNGEE. Produced via immunoSEQ multiplex PCR; TCRdb's table is partial and in-frame only. The sample includes nearly 45,000 clones, roughly 80% seen only once; the top ten take about 15%. Material: CD4+ or CD8+ T cells sorted from blood, obtained in a trial of the OX40 agonist ivuxolimab. The sequence was collected from an adult with an advanced solid tumor such as melanoma, head and neck, liver or kidney cancer. This chain links TRBV9 with TRBJ1-1, with D possibly TRBD1 on 5 matching bases. DNA of the CDR3: TGTGCCAGCAGTCCGGGACCACTCCAAGGCACTGAAGCTTTCTTT. Its translation: CASSPGPLQGTEAFF.